This T cell receptor (beta chain) was found in a study of T cells after yellow fever vaccination. Study overall: SMART-Seq v4 Ultra Low Input prepared the low-cell-number fractions. Study-wide results and caveats: At around 95% for CD4 and around 91% for CD8, most primary-vaccination clones showed up again after the booster.

For this clonotype: What it binds is unknown.

Production of TCR cDNA was by 5'RACE template switching, which also added a universal primer site and UMIs. TCRdb passed the 5' RACE reads through MiXCR, listing each CDR3 protein once. The sample records a few hundred thousand distinct CDR3 sequences, around 13% being singletons. This CDR3 is built from 13 residues. Per germline, CDR1 SGDLS and CDR2 YYNGEE. Trimming shortened V by 5 bases and J by 6 bases, and 11 bases separated the two germline ends. V and J are TRBV9 and TRBJ2-2; D not resolved. Sample: CD4+ T cells sorted from PBMCs, taken 15 days after the yellow fever booster vaccination. This clonotype was sampled from a man aged 18 to 29 who received the YFV17D yellow fever vaccine. For the CDR3, the DNA is TGTGCCAGCAGTCCACAGTATGCCGGGGAGCTGTTTTTT. Translating it yields CASSPQYAGELFF.